This TCR beta chain derives from a study of neurological immune-mediated disorders. cDNA was made by 5'RACE with 10-nucleotide random UMIs. Sequencing runs each generated in excess of 180 million TCR-beta sequences derived from 15-18 subjects. TCRdb reprocessed the 5' RACE reads via MiXCR and lists one record per CDR3 protein. The table has about 55,000 distinct CDR3 sequences, under 5% seen once; the top ten hold more than 1.5%. The V end lost 5 bases, the J end lost 4 bases, and 11 bases lay between the germline ends. The CDR3 extends over 13 amino acids. This clonotype has at least ten counts. Its target is unknown. Study findings and constraints: On phylogenetic grouping, the repertoires of 18 of 34 multiple sclerosis patients fell within one related-CDR3 cluster, constituting a possible signature.

CD4+ or CD8+ T cells at a count of about a million served as input for the sorted libraries. The J gene is TRBJ1-2, the V gene TRBV12-3 or TRBV12-4; D remains unclear. The sequence was collected from a woman between 35 and 50 years old with multiple sclerosis. Sequencing was done on a sample of CD4+ T cells from blood. This CDR3 is CASSMTGGYGYTF. The CDR3 DNA follows: TGTGCCAGCAGTATGACGGGAGGCTATGGCTACACCTTC.